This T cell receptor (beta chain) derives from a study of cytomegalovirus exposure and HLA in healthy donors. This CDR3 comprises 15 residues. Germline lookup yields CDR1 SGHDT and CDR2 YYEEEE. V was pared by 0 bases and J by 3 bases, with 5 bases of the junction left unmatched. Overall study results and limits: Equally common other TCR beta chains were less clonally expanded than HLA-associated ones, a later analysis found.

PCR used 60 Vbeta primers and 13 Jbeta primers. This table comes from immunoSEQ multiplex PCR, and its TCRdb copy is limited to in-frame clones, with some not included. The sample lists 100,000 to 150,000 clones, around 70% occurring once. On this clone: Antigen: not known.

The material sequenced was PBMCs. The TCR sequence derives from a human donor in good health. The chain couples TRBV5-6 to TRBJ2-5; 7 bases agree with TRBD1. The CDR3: CASSLGHRGEETQYF. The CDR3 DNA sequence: TGTGCCAGCAGCTTGGGCCACAGGGGTGAAGAGACCCAGTACTTC. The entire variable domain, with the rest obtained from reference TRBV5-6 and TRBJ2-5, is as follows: DAGVTQSPTHLIKTRGQQVTLRCSPKSGHDTVSWYQQALGQGPQFIFQYYEEEERQRGNFPDRFSGHQFPNYSSELNVNALLLGDSALYLCASSLGHRGEETQYFGPGTRLLVL.